The 3 T cell receptor beta chains below all came from one sample that was sequenced in a study of blood T cell repertoires in COVID-19. The table came from immunoSEQ multiplex PCR; TCRdb's copy has only in-frame clones and leaves some out. Seen here are over 55,000 clones, roughly 85% observed once, and the top ten hold 20% to 25%. The sequencing input was peripheral blood. The source of these receptors is a man aged 50 to 59 with acute or convalescent COVID-19.

The V and J genes are TRBV10-1 and TRBJ2-3, with 12 bases aligning to TRBD2. J was trimmed by 5 bases and V by 5 bases; bases with no gene match: 8. The CDR3 is 16 residues long. Looked up from germline, CDR1 is WNHNN and CDR2 is SYGVQD (reference sequence). Written as DNA, the CDR3 is TGCGCCAGCAGTTGGAAGACTAGCGGGGGCGGAGATACGCAGTATTTT. Translated, it gives CASSWKTSGGGDTQYF.

The chain is built from TRBV18 and TRBJ2-5, with TRBD1 as a possible D gene (6 bases). This CDR3 contains 14 residues. V was clipped by 2 bases and J by 4 bases, with 11 bases between them. Germline assignment: CDR1 KGHSH and CDR2 LQKENI. CDR3 DNA sequence: TGTGCCAGCTCACCATCAGGACAGCGAGAGACCCAGTACTTC. This sequence encodes CASSPSGQRETQYF.

The rearrangement uses TRBV5-1 and TRBJ2-7; D possibly corresponds to TRBD1 (6 bases). Per the germline V gene, CDR1 is SGHRS and CDR2 is YFSETQ. Trimming left V 0 bases short and J 5 bases short, with 12 bases between. The CDR3 runs to 14 residues. This chain's CDR3 is CASSLVQGTDEQYF. The CDR3 nucleotides read TGCGCCAGCAGCTTGGTACAGGGCACCGACGAGCAGTACTTC.